The table lists the clone carrying this TCR beta chain with many counts. Its matching antigen is unknown. Stated time point: newly diagnosed GD, antithyroid drugs for less than 3 months. PBMC RNA served as the TCR library source. This CDR3 has 16 amino acids. In germline, CDR1 is SNHLY, CDR2 FYNNEI. Trimming removed 3 bases at V and 7 bases at J, with 19 bases between. This specimen belongs to a study of regulatory T cells in long-lasting Graves disease. For TCR beta, libraries came from iRepertoire HTBI primers and Arm-PCR of CDR3 regions. TCRdb independently ran MiXCR on the multiplex PCR reads; one entry per CDR3 protein. The data hold 360,000 or so distinct CDR3 sequences, with over 15% observed a single time. Study results and limitations: The work looked only at peripheral blood and did not look at thyroid tissue.

These data were also filed under a second study, of T cells in Graves' hyperthyroidism and ophthalmopathy.

This material consisted of peripheral blood mononuclear cells (PBMCs), taken at new diagnosis, from a patient treated with antithyroid drugs. This sequence originates from a man aged 35 to 55 with Graves disease. This chain links TRBV2 with TRBJ1-5; weak D call: TRBD1 (5 bases). CDR3 sequence (DNA): TGTGCCAGCAGTGATCGGGGCGGTGGGTTCGGCCAGCCCCAGCATTTT. This encodes CASSDRGGGFGQPQHF.